This T cell receptor (beta chain) is drawn from a study of cytomegalovirus exposure and HLA in healthy donors. PCR used 60 Vbeta primers and 13 Jbeta primers. Method: immunoSEQ multiplex PCR; TCRdb's copy keeps in-frame clones and lacks some. This table holds 160,000 or so clones, under 90% found once. Trimming removed 3 bases at V and 9 bases at J, with 12 bases between. The germline CDR1 and CDR2 sequences are SGHTA and FQGNSA. The CDR3 sequence is 13 residues long. The sequence came from a man younger than 30 in good health and CMV-seronegative. The chain uses TRBV7-2 and TRBJ1-5; tentative D call: TRBD1 (5 bases). Source material: PBMCs. DNA of the CDR3: TGTGCCAGCAGCTTGGGGACTCAGGCGCCCCAGCATTTT. Amino acid sequence: CASSLGTQAPQHF.